A single sample gave rise to the 26 T cell receptor beta chains below, sequenced in a study of shared clonotypes between healthy human individuals. Data came from immunoSEQ multiplex PCR; TCRdb stores just in-frame clones and leaves some out. The table records approximately 1.4 million clones, approximately 98% of them present only once. The sample consisted of naive CD4+ T cells sorted from blood. Subset in this sample: CD45RA+ positively selected. All receptors derive from a man aged 25 to 45 in good health.

V is TRBV5-5 and J is TRBJ2-3; the D gene is possibly TRBD1 (6 bases). V was shortened by 4 bases and J by 2 bases, with 14 bases between the two germline ends. Looked up from germline, CDR1 is SGHKS and CDR2 is YYEKEE (reference sequence). CDR3 length: 15 residues. The CDR3, as DNA: TGTGCCAGCAGCCCCGGACAGTTAGACACAGATACGCAGTATTTT. Translating gives CASSPGQLDTDTQYF.

The chain is built from TRBV28 and TRBJ2-1, with a possible D match to TRBD2 (5 bases). The CDR3 is 12 residues long. The V gene lost 7 bases and the J gene lost 3 bases, with 7 bases spanning the gap. Germline V gives CDR1 MDHEN, CDR2 SYDVKM. The CDR3 protein is CASIGLYNEQFF. CDR3 bases: TGTGCCAGCATCGGACTCTACAATGAGCAGTTCTTC.

V is TRBV5-6 and J is TRBJ2-3; 14 bases are a match to TRBD2. The J segment lost 6 bases and the V segment lost 4 bases, leaving 10 bases of the junction unmatched. Germline CDR1 is SGHDT and CDR2 is YYEEEE. This CDR3 has 17 amino acids. This CDR3 reads CASSLGTSGSFWDTQYF. The CDR3 coding sequence is TGTGCCAGCAGCCTTGGGACTAGCGGGAGTTTTTGGGATACGCAGTATTTT.

The rearrangement links TRBV6-1 to TRBJ1-5; the D gene is possibly TRBD1 (5 bases). The germline V gene encodes CDR1 MNHNS and CDR2 SASEGT. The V gene lost 4 bases and the J gene lost 0 bases, with 16 bases spanning the gap. This CDR3 spans 17 amino acids. This CDR3 is CASSGARTRTSNQPQHF. The CDR3 DNA is TGTGCCAGCAGTGGTGCCCGGACAAGGACTAGCAATCAGCCCCAGCATTTT.

The CDR3 bases are TGTGCCAGCAGAGACAGGGGGAACACTGAAGCTTTCTTT. Amino acids: CASRDRGNTEAFF. V and J are TRBV28 and TRBJ1-1, with 8 nucleotides matching TRBD1. With V trimmed by 6 bases and J by 1 base, 1 base remained unmatched. The CDR3 consists of 13 residues. Germline CDR1 reads MDHEN; CDR2 reads SYDVKM.

The chain has TRBV28 and TRBJ2-1; D not certain. Looked up from germline, CDR1 is MDHEN and CDR2 is SYDVKM. The CDR3 runs 11 residues. V dropped 7 bases and J dropped 6 bases, with 7 bases sitting between them. The CDR3 DNA reads TGTGCCAGCACGAGTCCCAATGAGCAGTTCTTC. Its protein product is CASTSPNEQFF.

V gene TRBV7-9 combines with J gene TRBJ2-1; D perhaps matches TRBD2 (6 bases). Trimming removed 4 bases at V and 9 bases at J, with 19 bases between. This CDR3 spans 15 amino acids. Germline CDR1 is SEHNR and CDR2 is FQNEAQ (reference sequence). CDR3 protein: CASSSTAGVGSEQFF. As DNA, the CDR3 is TGTGCCAGCAGCTCCACAGCGGGCGTGGGGAGTGAGCAGTTCTTC.

About this clone: The sample carries other DNA sequences with the same CDR3. The chain couples TRBV9 to TRBJ2-1, with D uncertain. Per germline, CDR1 SGDLS and CDR2 YYNGEE. Trimming shortened V by 2 bases and J by 1 base, and 10 bases separated the two germline ends. This CDR3 has 15 amino acids. CDR3 DNA: TGTGCCAGCAGCGTGGATGGGGATTCCTACAATGAGCAGTTCTTC. Its protein is CASSVDGDSYNEQFF.

This clone was observed once. One junction end disagrees with the germline gene, perhaps due to a read error. The gene calls are TRBV2 and TRBJ2-3, with D tentatively TRBD2 (6 bases). Germline CDR1 is SNHLY and CDR2 is FYNNEI. This CDR3 contains 14 residues. CDR3 protein: CASSEPLHRGKGRF. CDR3 coding DNA: TGTGCCAGCAGTGAGCCCCTCCATCGGGGGAAGGGGAGGTTT.

V and J are TRBV29-1 and TRBJ2-1; D might be TRBD2 (5 bases). This CDR3 has 13 residues. V gave up 7 bases and J gave up 1 base, with 11 bases separating them. CDR1 and CDR2 (germline): SQVTM, ANQGSEA. The CDR3 DNA reads as TGCAGCGGTCATAGAGGGTCCTACAATGAGCAGTTCTTC. Its protein is CSGHRGSYNEQFF.

The CDR3 nucleotides read TGTGCCAGCAGTTTTAGCGGGAGGTTCTACGAGCAGTACTTC. Translation gives CASSFSGRFYEQYF. The genes are TRBV27 and TRBJ2-7; 10 bases map to TRBD2. CDR1 and CDR2 from the germline V gene are MNHEY and SMNVEV (reference sequence). The CDR3 sequence is 14 residues long. After removal of 3 bases from V and 3 bases from J, the junction contained 2 bases not matched to a gene.

The CDR3 is CAWLTIRRPGLGYEQYF. Here the CDR3 DNA reads TGTGCCTGGTTAACCATAAGACGTCCGGGACTAGGATACGAGCAGTACTTC. The V and J genes are TRBV30 and TRBJ2-7, with 8 nucleotides matching TRBD2. V dropped 5 bases and J dropped 4; count of bases not matched to a gene: 19. The V gene's germline CDR1 is GTSNPN and CDR2 SVGIG (reference sequence). This CDR3 has 17 amino acids.

In its sample, this clone was seen once. The chain combines TRBV7-6 with TRBJ1-5; D not certain. The germline V gene encodes CDR1 SGHVS and CDR2 FNYEAQ. The V end lost 5 bases, the J end lost 6 bases, and 8 bases lay between the germline ends. There are 12 residues in the CDR3. CDR3 sequence reads: CASSSPTQPQHF. CDR3 nucleotides: TGTGCCAGCAGCAGTCCGACTCAGCCCCAGCATTTT. The entire variable domain, with the rest obtained from reference TRBV7-6 and TRBJ1-5, is as follows: GAGVSQSPRYKVTKRGQDVALRCDPISGHVSLYWYRQALGQGPEFLTYFNYEAQQDKSGLPNDRFSAERPEGSISTLTIQRTEQRDSAMYRCASSSPTQPQHFGDGTRLSIL.

The chain is built from TRBV14 and TRBJ2-7, with TRBD2 matching over 9 bases. Germline trimming cut 4 bases from V and 2 bases from J; bases unmatched to any gene: 9. CDR1 is SGHDN and CDR2 is FVKESK in the germline V gene. This CDR3 has 16 residues. The CDR3 coding sequence is TGTGCCAGCAGCCGACGGATAGCGGGAGCGACCTACGAGCAGTACTTC. Translation: CASSRRIAGATYEQYF.

V and J are TRBV7-2 and TRBJ1-5; no clear D. The V end was cut by 5 bases, the J end by 1 base, with 9 bases between. This CDR3 is built from 14 residues. The germline V gene has CDR1 SGHTA and CDR2 FQGNSA. CDR3 residues: CASSETVSNQPQHF. As DNA, the CDR3 is TGTGCCAGCAGCGAAACGGTGAGCAATCAGCCCCAGCATTTT. Full variable domain (remainder filled in from reference TRBV7-2 and TRBJ1-5): GAGVSQSPSNKVTEKGKDVELRCDPISGHTALYWYRQSLGQGLEFLIYFQGNSAPDKSGLPSDRFSAERTGGSVSTLTIQRTQQEDSAVYLCASSETVSNQPQHFGDGTRLSIL.

The CDR3 sequence: CASRRLGTGGAREQFF. In nucleotides, the CDR3 is TGTGCCAGCCGTCGGCTCGGGACAGGGGGCGCGCGGGAGCAGTTCTTC. The genes are TRBV7-2 and TRBJ2-1; 12 positions match TRBD1. Per the germline V gene, CDR1 is SGHTA and CDR2 is FQGNSA. Trimming at V came to 8 bases and at J to 10 bases, leaving 15 bases not matched to a gene. The length of the CDR3 is 16 residues.

The chain employs TRBV6-5 and TRBJ2-1; 8 bases agree with TRBD2. In germline, CDR1 is MNHEY, CDR2 SVGAGI. The CDR3 loop spans 13 amino acids. With 6 bases clipped from V and 4 bases from J, the junction kept 2 bases outside the gene matches. The CDR3 spells CASRAGVYNEQFF. DNA of the CDR3: TGTGCCAGCAGAGCGGGAGTATACAATGAGCAGTTCTTC.

In this sample, this clone turned up once. The gene calls are TRBV7-3 and TRBJ2-3, with 8 bases identical to TRBD2. Germline V gene data show CDR1 as SGHTA and CDR2 as FQGTGA. V trimming: 6 bases; J trimming: 5 bases; junction bases outside the gene matches: 10. CDR3 size: 15 residues. CDR3 in amino acids: CASSPSAGELDTQYF. The CDR3 nucleotides read TGTGCCAGCAGTCCCTCAGCGGGAGAATTAGATACGCAGTATTTT.

The V and J genes are TRBV30 and TRBJ2-6; D is possibly TRBD1 (6 bases). Germline assignment: CDR1 GTSNPN and CDR2 SVGIG (reference sequence). V was cut by 0 bases and J by 2 bases, with 17 bases left in between. CDR3 length: 18 residues. The CDR3 spells CAWSVTGTTLAGANVLTF. The CDR3 bases are TGTGCCTGGAGTGTAACAGGGACCACGTTGGCTGGGGCCAACGTCCTGACTTTC.

This sequence joins TRBV11-2 and TRBJ2-7, with TRBD2 identical over 9 bases. The CDR3 extends over 15 amino acids. Trimming took 5 bases from V and 2 from J; bases not matched to a gene: 7. The germline gives CDR1 SGHAT, CDR2 FQNNGV. The CDR3 DNA is TGTGCCAGCAGCACACGACTAGCGGAAGCCTACGAGCAGTACTTC. Its protein product is CASSTRLAEAYEQYF.

The chain recombines TRBV18 with TRBJ2-5, with TRBD2 matching 14 bases. Unmatched junction bases numbered 13, after V lost 4 bases and J lost 6 bases. The germline gives CDR1 KGHSH, CDR2 LQKENI. The CDR3 consists of 18 residues. CDR3 sequence reads: CASSLGTSGSRFQKTQYF. CDR3 DNA sequence: TGTGCCAGCTCACTTGGGACTAGCGGGAGTCGGTTCCAGAAGACCCAGTACTTC.

The chain has TRBV10-3 and TRBJ1-3; D uncertain. The V gene lost 10 bases and the J gene lost 8 bases, with 12 bases spanning the gap. There are 11 residues in the CDR3. From germline, CDR1 is ENHRY and CDR2 SYGVKD. Written as DNA, the CDR3 is TGTGCCACCGCAGAGGGCCACACCATATATTTT. This translates into CATAEGHTIYF.

The chain uses TRBV6-6 and TRBJ2-4; D uncertain. V gave up 6 bases and J gave up 0 bases, with 12 bases separating them. The CDR3 extends over 15 amino acids. Germline V gene data show CDR1 as MNHNY and CDR2 as SVGAGI (reference sequence). CDR3 coding DNA: TGTGCCAGCAGCAAAGAAACCGGAGCCAAAAACATTCAGTACTTC. Its protein product is CASSKETGAKNIQYF.

This rearrangement joins TRBV5-1 to TRBJ2-7, with 7 bases matching TRBD2. CDR1 is SGHRS and CDR2 is YFSETQ in the germline V gene. The J segment lost 1 base and the V segment lost 4 bases, leaving 8 bases of the junction unmatched. The CDR3 contains 15 residues. The CDR3 DNA sequence: TGCGCCAGCAGCCCCTCACTAGCGTCTTCCTACGAGCAGTACTTC. It encodes CASSPSLASSYEQYF.

This clone showed up just once. The rearrangement joins TRBV27 to TRBJ2-5, with 8 positions matching TRBD1. With V trimmed by 3 bases and J by 5 bases, 8 bases remained unmatched. Germline loops: CDR1 MNHEY, CDR2 SMNVEV (reference sequence). The CDR3 length is 15 residues. CDR3 residues: CASSLGGQGGETQYF. For the CDR3, the DNA is TGTGCCAGCAGTTTGGGTGGACAGGGAGGTGAGACCCAGTACTTC.

With respect to this clone: Other DNA variants within this sample encode the same CDR3. CDR3 in DNA: TGTGCCAGCAGCCCGAGAGAAAAACTGTTTTTT. This gives the protein CASSPREKLFF. The chain combines TRBV7-9 with TRBJ1-4; D unclear. The CDR3 totals 11 residues. CDR1 is SEHNR, CDR2 FQNEAQ, per germline (reference sequence). V gave up 5 bases and J gave up 8 bases, with 6 bases separating them.